The 5 T cell receptor beta chains given below trace back to one sample, sequenced in a study of blood T cell repertoires in COVID-19. The data were produced by immunoSEQ multiplex PCR, yet TCRdb's version contains in-frame clones alone and is incomplete. This sample has more than 350,000 clones, with roughly nine tenths found just once. The sequencing sample was made of peripheral blood. These receptors all stem from a woman in her 30s with COVID-19, enrolled during active disease.

The V gene is TRBV10-3, the J gene TRBJ2-7; 11 positions agree with TRBD2. The CDR3 runs to 16 residues. From germline, CDR1 is ENHRY and CDR2 SYGVKD. J was trimmed by 7 bases and V by 2 bases; bases with no gene match: 10. CDR3 sequence reads: CAISETVAGGPREQYV. CDR3 nucleotide sequence: TGTGCCATCAGTGAGACAGTAGCGGGAGGGCCTCGGGAGCAGTACGTC.

The chain combines TRBV6-4 with TRBJ2-2, with D unresolved. The CDR3 runs 14 residues. V lost 2 bases to trimming and J lost 6 bases, with 10 bases between them. Germline CDR1 is MRHNA and CDR2 is SNTAGT. For the CDR3, the DNA is TGTGCCAGCAGTGACGCCGACTCCGCCGGGGAGCTGTTTTTT. It codes for CASSDADSAGELFF.

V usage is TRBV6-6 and J usage is TRBJ1-4; 12 nucleotides agree with TRBD1. CDR3 length equals 18 residues. Trimming at V came to 5 bases and at J to 4 bases, leaving 11 bases not matched to a gene. From germline, CDR1 is MNHNY and CDR2 SVGAGI (reference sequence). CDR3 loop: CASSPSPGQGASNEKLFF. For the CDR3, the DNA is TGTGCCAGCAGTCCGTCGCCGGGACAGGGGGCAAGTAATGAAAAACTGTTTTTT.

This chain uses TRBV6-2 or TRBV6-3 with TRBJ2-2; 11 bases align to TRBD1. This CDR3 comprises 15 residues. V was pared by 4 bases and J by 6 bases, with 4 bases of the junction left unmatched. The germline V gene has CDR1 MNHEY and CDR2 SVGEGT. CDR3 nucleotides: TGTGCCAGCAGTTCTCGGGACAGGGGGGCCGGGGAGCTGTTTTTT. As protein: CASSSRDRGAGELFF.

This chain uses TRBV10-2 with TRBJ2-1; D may be TRBD2 (5 bases). The CDR3 is 14 amino acids. V was shortened by 2 bases and J by 8 bases, with 13 bases between the two germline ends. CDR1 WSHSY and CDR2 SAAADI come from the germline V gene. This chain's CDR3 is CASSETGIYDEQFF. The CDR3 nucleotides are TGCGCCAGCAGTGAGACGGGGATTTACGATGAGCAGTTCTTC.